A selection of T cell receptor beta chains follows, all from one sample in a study of blood T cell repertoires in COVID-19. Using immunoSEQ multiplex PCR, the repertoire was profiled, and TCRdb retains in-frame clones only, with some absent. The data hold 400,000 to 450,000 clones, with around nine tenths observed a single time. Sample: peripheral blood. The receptors were sampled from a man aged 18 to 30 with COVID-19, enrolled during active disease. Both conserved end residues are part of each CDR3. The D gene is left open where the match is weak. The size entry is marked missing in some rows and otherwise reads once, few, many or a size class.

size	V	J	D	DNA	CDR3
NA	TRBV27	TRBJ2-2	TRBD1	TGTGCCAGCAGTCTACTCCTCGGGACAGGGTATTACGCGAACACCGGGGAGCTGTTTTTT	CASSLLLGTGYYANTGELFF
NA	TRBV27	TRBJ2-7	TRBD2	TGTGCCAGCAGTTCAAACTTAGCGGGGCGACCCTACGAGCAGTACTTC	CASSSNLAGRPYEQYF
NA	TRBV12-5	TRBJ2-5	NA	TGTGCTAGTATTTTGGGACTGAATGAGACCCAGTACTTC	CASILGLNETQYF
NA	TRBV3-1/TRBV3-2	TRBJ2-7	TRBD2	TGTGCCAGCGGACTAGCGGGGGACTACGAGCAGTACTTC	CASGLAGDYEQYF
NA	TRBV11-3	TRBJ2-7	TRBD2	TGTGCCAGCAGCTTAGGCCCGGGAGGATCCTACGAGCAGTACTTC	CASSLGPGGSYEQYF
once	TRBV4-1	TRBJ1-3	NA	TGCGCCAGCAGCCAAGGAAGCGGGACGGCTGGAAACACCATATATTTT	CASSQGSGTAGNTIYF
NA	TRBV29-1	TRBJ2-5	NA	TGCAGCGTTGCCAGGGGTGAGACCCAGTACTTC	CSVARGETQYF
NA	TRBV6-5	TRBJ1-2	TRBD1	TGTGCCAGCAGTTCGGGACAGGGGAGCTATGGCTACACCTTC	CASSSGQGSYGYTF
NA	TRBV11-2	TRBJ2-1	TRBD2	TGTGCCAGCAGCCTGGATTATAGGACTAGCGCAAGCAATGAGCAGTTCTTC	CASSLDYRTSASNEQFF
NA	TRBV14	TRBJ2-2	NA	TGTGCCAGCAGCCAGCCCACCGGGGGGGGACAGGGCAACACCGGGGAGCTGTTTTTT	CASSQPTGGGQGNTGELFF
NA	TRBV6-5	TRBJ2-5	TRBD1	TGTGCCAGCAGGGGACAGGGGGCGAGAGAGACCCAGTACTTC	CASRGQGARETQYF
NA	TRBV10-3	TRBJ2-1	TRBD1	TGTGCCATCAGGGATGGCCCGGACAGGGACCATGAGCAGTTCTTC	CAIRDGPDRDHEQFF
once	TRBV28	TRBJ2-1	NA	TGTGCCAGGCGAAGCTCCTACAATGAGCAGTTCTTC	CARRSSYNEQFF
NA	TRBV21-1	TRBJ2-5	NA	TGTGCCAGCAGCAAATCCACTAGCTGGGAGACCCAGTACTTC	CASSKSTSWETQYF
NA	TRBV30	TRBJ2-1	NA	TGTGCCTGGAGTAGACTCAACAATGAGCAGTTCTTC	CAWSRLNNEQFF
few	TRBV6-4	TRBJ2-7	NA	TGTGCCAGCAGTGTCAGTTGGGAGCAGTACTTC	CASSVSWEQYF
NA	TRBV9	TRBJ2-5	NA	TGTGCCAGCAGCGTAGGTCTAGCGCGAGAGACCCAGTACTTC	CASSVGLARETQYF
NA	TRBV4-2	TRBJ2-6	TRBD1	TGTGCCAGCAGCCCAGACAGGGTTGGGGCCAACGTCCTGACTTTC	CASSPDRVGANVLTF
many	TRBV27	TRBJ2-3	NA	TGTGCCAGCACGGGATCTCACATGGATACGCAGTATTTT	CASTGSHMDTQYF
NA	TRBV6-5	TRBJ2-7	TRBD1	TGTGCCAGCAGCCCAACCGGGACAGGCTCCTACGAGCAGTACTTC	CASSPTGTGSYEQYF
NA	TRBV28	TRBJ2-7	TRBD1	TGTGCCAGCAGTTTAGGTTCCGGGACCTCCACAGGGGACTTC	CASSLGSGTSTGDF
NA	TRBV6-6	TRBJ1-1	NA	TGTGCCAGCAGTGACCACAGGGAGAGCACTGAAGCTTTCTTT	CASSDHRESTEAFF
NA	TRBV5-8	TRBJ1-3	NA	TGTGCCAGCAGCTTGGGGGCAGGATCCGGAAACACCATATATTTT	CASSLGAGSGNTIYF
NA	TRBV6-5	TRBJ2-3	NA	TGTGCCAGCTCGAGGGCTATCGTTACAGATACGCAGTATTTT	CASSRAIVTDTQYF
NA	TRBV7-3	TRBJ2-1	NA	TGTGCCAGCAGCTTAAGCGGACAATACTACAATGAGCAGTTCTTC	CASSLSGQYYNEQFF
NA	TRBV5-4	TRBJ2-1	TRBD2	TGTGCCAGCAGCCGAGGGACTAGCGCATACAATGAGCAGTTCTTC	CASSRGTSAYNEQFF
NA	TRBV7-9	TRBJ1-1	TRBD1	TGTGCCAGCAGGGGACAGGAAAACACTGAAGCTTTCTTT	CASRGQENTEAFF